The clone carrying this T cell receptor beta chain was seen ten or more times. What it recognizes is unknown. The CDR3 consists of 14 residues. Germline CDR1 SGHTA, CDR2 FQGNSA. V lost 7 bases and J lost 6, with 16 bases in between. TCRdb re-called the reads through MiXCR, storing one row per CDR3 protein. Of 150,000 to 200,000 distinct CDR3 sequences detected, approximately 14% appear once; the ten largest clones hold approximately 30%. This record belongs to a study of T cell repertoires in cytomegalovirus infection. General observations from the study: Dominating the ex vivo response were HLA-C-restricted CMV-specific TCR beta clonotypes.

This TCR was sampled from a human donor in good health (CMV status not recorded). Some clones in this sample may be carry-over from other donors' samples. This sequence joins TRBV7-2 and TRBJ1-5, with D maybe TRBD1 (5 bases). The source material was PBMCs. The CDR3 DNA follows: TGTGCCAGCACCAAGGGGAACGGGGGTCAGCCCCAGCATTTT. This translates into CASTKGNGGQPQHF.